This T cell receptor (beta chain) came from a study of pediatric ulcerative colitis. Study-wide points: Two rectal CDR3 clonotypes occurred in all ulcerative colitis patients. Some T cells in rectal biopsies may come from blood, especially with overt colitis.

Turning to this clone: Antigen: not known.

This table comes from immunoSEQ multiplex PCR, and its TCRdb copy is limited to in-frame clones, with some not included. The sample includes tens of thousands of clones, 60% to 75% of them seen just once. CDR3 length: 13 amino acids. Germline V lookup: CDR1 SGHRS, CDR2 YFSETQ. V was trimmed by 0 bases and J by 6 bases, leaving 10 bases between them. The rectum was sampled with one to two pinch biopsies at colonoscopy. Sequenced: gut tissue. The chain joins TRBV5-1 to TRBJ2-7, with unresolved D. This sequence was found in a boy aged 10-17 years with severe ulcerative colitis. The CDR3: CASSLESRGEQYF. DNA for the CDR3: TGCGCCAGCAGCTTGGAATCCAGAGGCGAGCAGTACTTC.